Sequencing of this TCR beta chain was carried out in a study of T cell repertoires in cytomegalovirus infection. This clonotype is a singleton in its sample. Its antigen is as yet unknown. Germline CDR1 is SEHNR and CDR2 is FQNEAQ (reference sequence). The V end was cut by 11 bases, the J end by 6 bases, with 26 bases between. The CDR3 length is 15 residues. TCRdb re-analysed the reads in MiXCR, keeping a single row per CDR3 protein. The profile covers some 70,000 distinct CDR3 sequences, with roughly 20% appearing a single time and 60% to 85% taken by the ten largest. Notes on the study in general: Across the ex vivo response, the dominant clonotypes were HLA-C-restricted CMV-specific TCR beta clonotypes. Individuals carrying CMV plus the relevant HLA were identified by cumulative frequency of public TCR beta families.

The chain joins TRBV7-9 to TRBJ2-7; no definite D call. The sequenced material came from PBMCs, sequenced either directly or after in vitro stimulation (not recorded which). The TCR sequence derives from a human donor in good health (CMV status not recorded). Some clones in this sample may be carry-over from other donors' samples. In DNA, the CDR3 is TGTGCCGGGGAAACGGGCTCAACCCGATCCGGCGAGCAGTACTTC. Translation gives CAGETGSTRSGEQYF.